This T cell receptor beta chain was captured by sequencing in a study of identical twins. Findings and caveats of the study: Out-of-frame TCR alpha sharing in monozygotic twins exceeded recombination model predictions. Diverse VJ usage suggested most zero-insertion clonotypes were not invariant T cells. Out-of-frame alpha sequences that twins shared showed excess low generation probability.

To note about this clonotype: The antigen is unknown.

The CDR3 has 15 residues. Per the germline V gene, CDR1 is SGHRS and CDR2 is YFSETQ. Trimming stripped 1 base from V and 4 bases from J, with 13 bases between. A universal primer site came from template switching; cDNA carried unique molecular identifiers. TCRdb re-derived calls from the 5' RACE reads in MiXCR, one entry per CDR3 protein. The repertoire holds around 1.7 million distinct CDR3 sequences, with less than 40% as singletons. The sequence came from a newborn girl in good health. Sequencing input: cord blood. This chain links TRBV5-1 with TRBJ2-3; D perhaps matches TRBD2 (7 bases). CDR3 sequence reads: CASSLPAGAADTQYF. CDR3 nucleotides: TGCGCCAGCAGCTTGCCGGCGGGGGCTGCAGATACGCAGTATTTT.